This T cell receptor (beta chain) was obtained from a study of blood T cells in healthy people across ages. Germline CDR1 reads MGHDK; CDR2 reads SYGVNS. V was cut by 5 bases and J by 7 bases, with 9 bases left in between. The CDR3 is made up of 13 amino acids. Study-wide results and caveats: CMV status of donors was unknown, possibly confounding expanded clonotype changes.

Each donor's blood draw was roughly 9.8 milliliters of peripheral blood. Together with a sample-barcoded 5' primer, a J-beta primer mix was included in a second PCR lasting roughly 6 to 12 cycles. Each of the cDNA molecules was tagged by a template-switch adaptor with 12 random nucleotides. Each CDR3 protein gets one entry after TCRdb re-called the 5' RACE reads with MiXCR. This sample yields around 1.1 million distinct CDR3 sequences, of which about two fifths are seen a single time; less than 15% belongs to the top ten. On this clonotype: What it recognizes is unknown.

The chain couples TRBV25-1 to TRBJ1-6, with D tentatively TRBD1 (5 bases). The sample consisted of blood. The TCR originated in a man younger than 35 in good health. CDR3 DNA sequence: TGTGCCAGCAGTAGACAGACGAATTCACCCCTCCACTTT. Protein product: CASSRQTNSPLHF.